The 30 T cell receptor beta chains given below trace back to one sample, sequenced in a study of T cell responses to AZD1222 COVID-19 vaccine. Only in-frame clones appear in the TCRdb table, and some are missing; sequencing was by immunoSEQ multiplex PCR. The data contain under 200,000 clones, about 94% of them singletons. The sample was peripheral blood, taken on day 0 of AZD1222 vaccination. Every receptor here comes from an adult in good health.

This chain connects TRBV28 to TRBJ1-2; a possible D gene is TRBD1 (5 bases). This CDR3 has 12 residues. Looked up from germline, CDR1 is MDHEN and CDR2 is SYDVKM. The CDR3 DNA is TGTGCTTTAGGAGGGGCCCTATATGGCTACACCTTC. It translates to CALGGALYGYTF.

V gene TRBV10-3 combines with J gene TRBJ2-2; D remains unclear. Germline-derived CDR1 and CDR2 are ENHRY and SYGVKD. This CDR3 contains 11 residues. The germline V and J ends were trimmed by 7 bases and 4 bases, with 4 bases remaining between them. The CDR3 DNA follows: TGTGCCATCACGGCCACCGGGGAGCTGTTTTTT. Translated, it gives CAITATGELFF.

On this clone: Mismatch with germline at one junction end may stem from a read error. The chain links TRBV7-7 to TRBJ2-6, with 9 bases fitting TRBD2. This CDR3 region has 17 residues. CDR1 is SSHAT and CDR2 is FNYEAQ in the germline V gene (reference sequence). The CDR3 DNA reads TGTGCTAGCAGCTTAGGCCTAGCGGGAACGGGGGCCAACGTCCTGACTTTC. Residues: CASSLGLAGTGANVLTF.

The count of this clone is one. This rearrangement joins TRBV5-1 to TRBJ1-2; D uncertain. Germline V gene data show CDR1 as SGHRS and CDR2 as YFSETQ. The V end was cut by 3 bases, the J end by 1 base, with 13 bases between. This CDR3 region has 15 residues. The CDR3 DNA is TGCGCCAGCAGCTCCTCGACGGGTAATAACTATGGCTACACCTTC. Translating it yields CASSSSTGNNYGYTF. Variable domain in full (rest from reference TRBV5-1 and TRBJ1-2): KAGVTQTPRYLIKTRGQQVTLSCSPISGHRSVSWYQQTPGQGLQFLFEYFSETQRNKGNFPGRFSGRQFSNSRSEMNVSTLELGDSALYLCASSSSTGNNYGYTFGSGTRLTVV.

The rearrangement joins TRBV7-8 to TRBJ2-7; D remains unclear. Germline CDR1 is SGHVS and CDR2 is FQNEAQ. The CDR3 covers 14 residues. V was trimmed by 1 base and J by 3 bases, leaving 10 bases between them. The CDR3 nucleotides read TGTGCCAGCAGCTTAGATCCGTCCAGCTACGAGCAGTACTTC. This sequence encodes CASSLDPSSYEQYF.

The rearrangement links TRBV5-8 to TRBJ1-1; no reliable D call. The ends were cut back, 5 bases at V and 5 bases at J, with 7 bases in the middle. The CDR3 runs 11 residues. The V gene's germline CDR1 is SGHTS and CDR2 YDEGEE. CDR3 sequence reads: CASRVGTEAFF. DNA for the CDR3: TGTGCCAGCAGGGTGGGGACTGAAGCTTTCTTT.

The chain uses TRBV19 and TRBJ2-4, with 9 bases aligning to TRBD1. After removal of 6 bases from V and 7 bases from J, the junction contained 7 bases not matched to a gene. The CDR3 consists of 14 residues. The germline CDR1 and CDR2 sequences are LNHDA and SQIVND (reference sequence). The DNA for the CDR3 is TGTGCCAGTAGGAAGACAGGGGGGTTGAACATTCAGTACTTC. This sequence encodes CASRKTGGLNIQYF.

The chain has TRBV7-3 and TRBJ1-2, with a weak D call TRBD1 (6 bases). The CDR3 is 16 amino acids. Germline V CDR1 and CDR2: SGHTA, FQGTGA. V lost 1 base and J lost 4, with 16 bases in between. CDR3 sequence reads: CASSLRPRGKGYGYTF. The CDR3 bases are TGTGCCAGCAGCTTAAGGCCCAGGGGAAAGGGCTATGGCTACACCTTC.

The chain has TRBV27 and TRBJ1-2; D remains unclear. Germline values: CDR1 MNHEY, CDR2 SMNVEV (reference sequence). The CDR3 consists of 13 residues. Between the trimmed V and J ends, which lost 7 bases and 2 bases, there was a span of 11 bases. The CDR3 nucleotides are TGTGCCAGCACCGCGCTGGGGAACTATGGCTACACCTTC. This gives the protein CASTALGNYGYTF.

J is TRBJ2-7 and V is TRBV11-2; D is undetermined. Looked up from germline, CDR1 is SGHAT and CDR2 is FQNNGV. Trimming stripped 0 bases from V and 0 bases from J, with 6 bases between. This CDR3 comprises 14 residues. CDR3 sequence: CASSLEGFSYEQYF. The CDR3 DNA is TGTGCCAGCAGCTTAGAGGGCTTCTCCTACGAGCAGTACTTC.

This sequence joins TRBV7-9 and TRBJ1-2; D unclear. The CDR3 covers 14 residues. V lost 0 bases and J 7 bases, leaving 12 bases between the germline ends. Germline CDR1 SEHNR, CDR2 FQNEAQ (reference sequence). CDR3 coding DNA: TGTGCCAGCAGCTTAGCCGGGGTTGTCGGTGGCTACACCTTC. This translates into CASSLAGVVGGYTF.

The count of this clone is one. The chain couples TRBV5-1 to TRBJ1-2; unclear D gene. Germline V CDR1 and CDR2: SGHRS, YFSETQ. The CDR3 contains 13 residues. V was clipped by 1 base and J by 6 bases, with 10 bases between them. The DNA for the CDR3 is TGCGCCAGCAGCTTGACCGGGGTCGATGGCTACACCTTC. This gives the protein CASSLTGVDGYTF.

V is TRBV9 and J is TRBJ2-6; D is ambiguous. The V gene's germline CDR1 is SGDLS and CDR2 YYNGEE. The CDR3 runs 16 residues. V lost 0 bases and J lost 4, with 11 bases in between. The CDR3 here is CASSVDMGTGANVLTF. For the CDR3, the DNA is TGTGCCAGCAGCGTAGATATGGGAACCGGGGCCAACGTCCTGACTTTC.

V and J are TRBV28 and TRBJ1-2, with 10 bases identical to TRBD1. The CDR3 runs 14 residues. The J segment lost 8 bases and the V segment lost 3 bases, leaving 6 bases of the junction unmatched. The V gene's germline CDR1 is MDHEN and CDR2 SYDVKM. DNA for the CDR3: TGTGCCAGCAGTTTCGGGACAGGGGTGAGGGGCTACACCTTC. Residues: CASSFGTGVRGYTF.

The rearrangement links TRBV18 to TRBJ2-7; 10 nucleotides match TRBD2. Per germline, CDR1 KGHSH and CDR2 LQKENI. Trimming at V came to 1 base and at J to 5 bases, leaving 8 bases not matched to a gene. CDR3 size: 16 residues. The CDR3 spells CASSPLLSGRANEQYF. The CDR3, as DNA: TGTGCCAGCTCACCACTGCTAAGCGGGAGGGCTAACGAGCAGTACTTC. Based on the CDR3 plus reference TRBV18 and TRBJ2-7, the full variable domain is NAGVMQNPRHLVRRRGQEARLRCSPMKGHSHVYWYRQLPEEGLKFMVYLQKENIIDESGMPKERFSAEFPKEGPSILRIQQVVRGDSAAYFCASSPLLSGRANEQYFGPGTRLTVT.

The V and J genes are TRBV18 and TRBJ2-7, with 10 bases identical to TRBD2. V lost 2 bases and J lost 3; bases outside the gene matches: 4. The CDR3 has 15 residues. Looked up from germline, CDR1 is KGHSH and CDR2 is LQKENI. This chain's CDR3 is CASSPILAGIYEQYF. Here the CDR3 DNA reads TGTGCCAGCTCACCAATACTAGCGGGAATCTACGAGCAGTACTTC.

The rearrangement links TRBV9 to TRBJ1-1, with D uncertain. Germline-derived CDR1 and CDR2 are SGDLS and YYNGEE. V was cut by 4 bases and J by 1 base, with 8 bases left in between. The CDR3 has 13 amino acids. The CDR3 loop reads CASSNEANTEAFF. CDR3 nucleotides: TGTGCCAGCAGCAACGAAGCGAACACTGAAGCTTTCTTT.

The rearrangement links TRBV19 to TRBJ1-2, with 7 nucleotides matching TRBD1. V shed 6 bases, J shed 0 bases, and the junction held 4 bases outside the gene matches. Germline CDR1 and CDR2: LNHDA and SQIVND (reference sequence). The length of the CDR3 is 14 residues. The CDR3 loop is CASRGDRPNYGYTF. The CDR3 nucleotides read TGTGCCAGTAGGGGGGACAGACCTAACTATGGCTACACCTTC.

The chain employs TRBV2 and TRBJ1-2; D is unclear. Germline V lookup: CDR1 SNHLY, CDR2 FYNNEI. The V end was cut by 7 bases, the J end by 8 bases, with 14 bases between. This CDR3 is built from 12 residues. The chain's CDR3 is CASTRDPSGYTF. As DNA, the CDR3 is TGTGCCAGCACCCGAGACCCGTCGGGCTACACCTTC.

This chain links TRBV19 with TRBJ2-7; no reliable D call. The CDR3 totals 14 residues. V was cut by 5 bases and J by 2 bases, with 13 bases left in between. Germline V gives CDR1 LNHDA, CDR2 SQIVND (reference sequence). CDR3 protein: CASSPYGTAYEQYF. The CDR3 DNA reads TGTGCCAGTAGTCCCTACGGAACAGCCTACGAGCAGTACTTC.

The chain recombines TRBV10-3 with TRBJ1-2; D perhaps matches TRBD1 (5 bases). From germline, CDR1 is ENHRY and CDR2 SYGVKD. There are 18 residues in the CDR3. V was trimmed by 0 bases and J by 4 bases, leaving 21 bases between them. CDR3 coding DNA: TGTGCCATCAGTGAGTCGACTCGACAGATCCTCAGCGTCTATGGCTACACCTTC. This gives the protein CAISESTRQILSVYGYTF.

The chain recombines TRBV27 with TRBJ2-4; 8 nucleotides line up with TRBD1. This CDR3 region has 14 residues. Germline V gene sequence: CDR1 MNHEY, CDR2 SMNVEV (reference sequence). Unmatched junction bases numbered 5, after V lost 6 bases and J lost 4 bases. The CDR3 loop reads CASRPTGVKNIQYF. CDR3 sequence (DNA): TGTGCCAGCAGGCCGACAGGGGTGAAAAACATTCAGTACTTC.

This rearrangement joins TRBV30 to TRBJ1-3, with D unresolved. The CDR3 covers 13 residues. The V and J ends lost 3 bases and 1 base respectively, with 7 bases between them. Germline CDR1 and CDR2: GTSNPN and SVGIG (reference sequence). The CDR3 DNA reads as TGTGCCTGGAGGAGGCGGTCTGGAAACACCATATATTTT. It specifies CAWRRRSGNTIYF.

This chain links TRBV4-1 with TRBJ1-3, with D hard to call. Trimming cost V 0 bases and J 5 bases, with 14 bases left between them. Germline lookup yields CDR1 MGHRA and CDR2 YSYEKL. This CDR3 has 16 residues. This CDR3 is CASSQDGPGNRNTIYF. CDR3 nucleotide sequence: TGCGCCAGCAGCCAAGATGGCCCCGGGAATAGAAACACCATATATTTT.

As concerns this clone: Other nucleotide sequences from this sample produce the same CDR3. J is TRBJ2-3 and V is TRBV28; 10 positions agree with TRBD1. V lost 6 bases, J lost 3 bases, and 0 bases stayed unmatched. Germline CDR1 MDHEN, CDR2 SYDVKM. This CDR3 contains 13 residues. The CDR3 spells CASRDRGTDTQYF. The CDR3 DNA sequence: TGTGCCAGCAGGGACAGGGGGACAGATACGCAGTATTTT.

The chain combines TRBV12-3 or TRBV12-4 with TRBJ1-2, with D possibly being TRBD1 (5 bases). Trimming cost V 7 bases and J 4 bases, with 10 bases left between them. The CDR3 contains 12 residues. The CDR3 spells CASTRTPYGYTF. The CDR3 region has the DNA TGTGCCAGCACTCGGACACCCTATGGCTACACCTTC.

CDR3 amino acids: CSVRGGPEDYGYTF. DNA of the CDR3: TGCAGCGTCCGAGGGGGGCCGGAGGACTATGGCTACACCTTC. The chain recombines TRBV29-1 with TRBJ1-2, with TRBD1 as a possible D gene (6 bases). This CDR3 is 14 amino acids long. Trimming took off 6 bases at V and 3 bases at J, with 17 bases between the two ends. CDR1 and CDR2 from the germline V gene are SQVTM and ANQGSEA.

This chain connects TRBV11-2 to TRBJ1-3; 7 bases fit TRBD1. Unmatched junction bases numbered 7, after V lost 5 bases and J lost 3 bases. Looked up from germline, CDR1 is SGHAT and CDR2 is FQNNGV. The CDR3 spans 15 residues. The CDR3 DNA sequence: TGTGCCAGCAGCCGACCCGGGACAGATGGAAACACCATATATTTT. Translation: CASSRPGTDGNTIYF.

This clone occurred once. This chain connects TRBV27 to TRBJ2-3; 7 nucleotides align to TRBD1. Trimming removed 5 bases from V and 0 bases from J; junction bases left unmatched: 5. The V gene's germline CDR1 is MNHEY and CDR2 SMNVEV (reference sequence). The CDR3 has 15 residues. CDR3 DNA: TGTGCCAGCAGTAAAACAGGGGCCAGCACAGATACGCAGTATTTT. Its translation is CASSKTGASTDTQYF.

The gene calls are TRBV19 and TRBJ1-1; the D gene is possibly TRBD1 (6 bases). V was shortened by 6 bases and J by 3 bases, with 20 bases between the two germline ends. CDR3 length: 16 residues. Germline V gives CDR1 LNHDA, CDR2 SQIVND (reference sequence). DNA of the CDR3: TGTGCCAGTAGCGCCCCGGGGGGCATTTCGCACACTGAAGCTTTCTTT. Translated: CASSAPGGISHTEAFF.